This entry describes one T cell receptor (beta chain). Its antigen is undetermined. This sample is drawn from a study of post-analysis software for immune sequencing data. Overall study results and limits: A handful of TRBV segments were significantly more frequent in patients than in controls. TRBV5-6, TRBV5-1 and TRBV20-1 were among these segments. F-measure co-clustering was strong for batch-matched samples.

The TCR beta cDNA libraries contained unique molecular identifiers. Each batch of roughly 0.95 to 10 million T cells produced 490,000 or so cDNA molecules. TCRdb used MiXCR to reprocess the PCR reads, holding one entry per CDR3 protein. The top ten hold under 2% of the sample, which has hundreds of thousands of distinct CDR3 sequences, about 40% seen once. V lost 3 bases to trimming and J lost 7 bases, with 10 bases between them. CDR1 is ENHRY and CDR2 is SYGVKD in the germline V gene. This CDR3 is built from 12 residues. The TCR comes from a girl aged 5-17 years with multiple sclerosis. What was sequenced was blood. The chain joins TRBV10-3 to TRBJ2-7, with unresolved D. The CDR3: CAISDSYNEQYF. In DNA form, the CDR3 reads TGTGCCATCAGTGACTCCTACAATGAGCAGTACTTC.